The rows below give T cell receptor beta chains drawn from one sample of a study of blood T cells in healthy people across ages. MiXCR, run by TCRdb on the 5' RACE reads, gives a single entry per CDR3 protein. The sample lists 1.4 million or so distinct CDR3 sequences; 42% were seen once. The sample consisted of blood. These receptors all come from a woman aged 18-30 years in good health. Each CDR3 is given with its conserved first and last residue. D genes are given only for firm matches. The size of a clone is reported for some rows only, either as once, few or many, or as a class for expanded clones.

CASSQDQVSGTYNEQFF TGCGCCAGCAGCCAAGATCAGGTCAGCGGGACCTACAATGAGCAGTTCTTC TRBD2 TRBV4-3 - TRBJ2-1 17
CASSQLAGGPQNEQFF TGTGCCAGCAGTCAACTAGCGGGGGGGCCTCAGAATGAGCAGTTCTTC TRBD2 TRBV7-8 few TRBJ2-1 16
CASGLASGGADTQYF TGTGCTAGTGGTTTAGCTAGCGGGGGGGCAGATACGCAGTATTTT TRBD2 TRBV12-5 - TRBJ2-3 15
CASSLHREKQYF TGTGCCAGCAGCTTACACAGGGAGAAGCAGTATTTT - TRBV13 once TRBJ2-3 12
CATSRVEQGHYDYTF TGTGCCACCAGCAGAGTAGAACAGGGGCACTATGACTACACCTTC TRBD1 TRBV15 - TRBJ1-2 15
CASSSRSRGLLYEQYF TGTGCCAGCAGTTCCCGGTCGAGGGGCCTGCTTTACGAGCAGTACTTC - TRBV28 - TRBJ2-7 16
CASSLGVLYEQYF TGTGCCAGCAGCTTAGGGGTTCTCTACGAGCAGTACTTC - TRBV11-2 - TRBJ2-7 13
CASSFQGAPTGELFF TGTGCCAGCAGCTTCCAGGGGGCGCCCACCGGGGAGCTGTTTTTT TRBD1 TRBV5-4 - TRBJ2-2 15
CASSQDPRAGQFF TGTGCCAGCAGCCAAGATCCGCGGGCTGGGCAGTTCTTC - TRBV4-2 - TRBJ2-1 13
CASSVRQGGETQFF TGTGCCAGCAGCGTAAGACAGGGTGGGGAGACCCAGTTCTTC TRBD1 TRBV9 - TRBJ2-1 14
CASSSLVAGLNEQFF TGTGCCAGCAGTTCACTAGTAGCGGGATTGAATGAGCAGTTCTTC TRBD2 TRBV27 many TRBJ2-1 15
CASSQSATRRGNQETQYF TGCGCCAGCAGTCAATCTGCCACTCGTCGGGGTAACCAAGAGACCCAGTACTTC - TRBV23-1 few TRBJ2-5 18